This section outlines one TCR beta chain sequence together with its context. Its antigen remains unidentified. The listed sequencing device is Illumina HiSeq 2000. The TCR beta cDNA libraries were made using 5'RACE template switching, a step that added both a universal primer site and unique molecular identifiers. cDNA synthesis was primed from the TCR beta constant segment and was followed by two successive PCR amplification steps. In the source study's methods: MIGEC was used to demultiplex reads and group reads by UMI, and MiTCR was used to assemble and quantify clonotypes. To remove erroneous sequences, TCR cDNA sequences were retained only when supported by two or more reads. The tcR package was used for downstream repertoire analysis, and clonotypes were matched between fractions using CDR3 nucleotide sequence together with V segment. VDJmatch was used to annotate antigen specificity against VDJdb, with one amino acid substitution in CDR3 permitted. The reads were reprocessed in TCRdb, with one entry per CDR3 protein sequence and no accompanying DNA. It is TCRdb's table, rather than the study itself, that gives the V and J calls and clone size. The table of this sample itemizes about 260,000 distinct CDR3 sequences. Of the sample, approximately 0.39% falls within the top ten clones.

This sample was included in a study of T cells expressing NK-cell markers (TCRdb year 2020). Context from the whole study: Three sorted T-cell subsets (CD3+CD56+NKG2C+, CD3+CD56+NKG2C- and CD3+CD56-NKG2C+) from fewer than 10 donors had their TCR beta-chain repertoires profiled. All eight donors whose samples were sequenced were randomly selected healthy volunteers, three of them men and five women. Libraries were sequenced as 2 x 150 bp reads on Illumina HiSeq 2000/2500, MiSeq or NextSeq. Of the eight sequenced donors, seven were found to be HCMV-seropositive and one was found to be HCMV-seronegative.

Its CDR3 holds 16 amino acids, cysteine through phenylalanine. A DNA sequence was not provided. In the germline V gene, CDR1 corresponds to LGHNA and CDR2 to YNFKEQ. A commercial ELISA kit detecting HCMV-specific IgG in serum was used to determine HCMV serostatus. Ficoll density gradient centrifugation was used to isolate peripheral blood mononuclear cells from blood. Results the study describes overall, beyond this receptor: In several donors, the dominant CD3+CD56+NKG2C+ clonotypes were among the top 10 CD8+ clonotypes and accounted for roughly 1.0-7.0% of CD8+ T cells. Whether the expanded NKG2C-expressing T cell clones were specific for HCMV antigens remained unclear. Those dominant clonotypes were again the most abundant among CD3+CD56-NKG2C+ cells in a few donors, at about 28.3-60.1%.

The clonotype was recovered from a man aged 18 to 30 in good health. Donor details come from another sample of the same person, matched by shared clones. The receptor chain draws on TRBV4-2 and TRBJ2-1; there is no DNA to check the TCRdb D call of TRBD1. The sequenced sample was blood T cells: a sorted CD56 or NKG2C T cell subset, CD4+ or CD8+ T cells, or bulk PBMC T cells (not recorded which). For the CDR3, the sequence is CASSQDPRQGAVEQFF.